This T cell receptor beta chain is from a study of blood T cells in healthy people across ages. With a J-beta primer mix and a sample-barcoded 5' primer, a second PCR ran about 6 to 11 cycles. MiXCR, applied by TCRdb to the 5' RACE reads, yields one record per CDR3 protein. The table has about a million distinct CDR3 sequences, around 49% seen once; the top ten hold 13%. This clonotype has just a few counts. This TCR derives from a young man in good health. The sequenced sample consisted of blood.

The DNA for the CDR3 is TGTGCCAGCAGCTTAGAGGTCGGATACAATGAGCAGTTCTTC. Its translation: CASSLEVGYNEQFF. The chain combines TRBV7-8 with TRBJ2-1; unclear D gene. Germline lookup yields CDR1 SGHVS and CDR2 FQNEAQ. V gave up 1 base and J gave up 4 bases, with 8 bases separating them. The CDR3 extends over 14 amino acids. The variable domain in full, completed from reference TRBV7-8 and TRBJ2-1, reads GAGVSQSPRYKVAKRGQDVALRCDPISGHVSLFWYQQALGQGPEFLTYFQNEAQLDKSGLPSDRFFAERPEGSVSTLKIQRTQQEDSAVYLCASSLEVGYNEQFFGPGTRLTVL.